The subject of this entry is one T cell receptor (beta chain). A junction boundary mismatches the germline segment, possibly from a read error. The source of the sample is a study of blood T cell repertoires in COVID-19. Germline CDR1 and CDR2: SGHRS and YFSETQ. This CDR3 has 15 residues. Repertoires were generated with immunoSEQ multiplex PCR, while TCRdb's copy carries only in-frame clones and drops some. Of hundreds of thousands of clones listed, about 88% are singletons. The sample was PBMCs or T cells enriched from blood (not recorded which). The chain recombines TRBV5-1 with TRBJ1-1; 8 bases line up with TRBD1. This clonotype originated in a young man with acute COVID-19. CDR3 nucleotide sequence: TGTGCCAGCAGCGCTAGACAGGGGACCAACACTGAAGCTTTCTTT. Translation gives CASSARQGTNTEAFF. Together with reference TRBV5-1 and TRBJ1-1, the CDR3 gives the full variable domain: KAGVTQTPRYLIKTRGQQVTLSCSPISGHRSVSWYQQTPGQGLQFLFEYFSETQRNKGNFPGRFSGRQFSNSRSEMNVSTLELGDSALYLCASSARQGTNTEAFFGQGTRLTVV.